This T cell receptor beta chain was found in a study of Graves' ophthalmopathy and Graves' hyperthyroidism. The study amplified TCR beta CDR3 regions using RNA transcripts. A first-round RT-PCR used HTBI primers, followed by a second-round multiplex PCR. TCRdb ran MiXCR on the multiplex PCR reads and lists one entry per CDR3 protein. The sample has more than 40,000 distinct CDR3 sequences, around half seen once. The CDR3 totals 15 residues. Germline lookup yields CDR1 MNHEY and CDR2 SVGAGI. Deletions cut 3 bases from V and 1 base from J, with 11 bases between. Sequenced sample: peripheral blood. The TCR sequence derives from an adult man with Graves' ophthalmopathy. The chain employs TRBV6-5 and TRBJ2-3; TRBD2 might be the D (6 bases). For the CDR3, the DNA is TGTGCCAGCAGTTATGGGGGGATGGGCACAGATACGCAGTATTTT. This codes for CASSYGGMGTDTQYF.